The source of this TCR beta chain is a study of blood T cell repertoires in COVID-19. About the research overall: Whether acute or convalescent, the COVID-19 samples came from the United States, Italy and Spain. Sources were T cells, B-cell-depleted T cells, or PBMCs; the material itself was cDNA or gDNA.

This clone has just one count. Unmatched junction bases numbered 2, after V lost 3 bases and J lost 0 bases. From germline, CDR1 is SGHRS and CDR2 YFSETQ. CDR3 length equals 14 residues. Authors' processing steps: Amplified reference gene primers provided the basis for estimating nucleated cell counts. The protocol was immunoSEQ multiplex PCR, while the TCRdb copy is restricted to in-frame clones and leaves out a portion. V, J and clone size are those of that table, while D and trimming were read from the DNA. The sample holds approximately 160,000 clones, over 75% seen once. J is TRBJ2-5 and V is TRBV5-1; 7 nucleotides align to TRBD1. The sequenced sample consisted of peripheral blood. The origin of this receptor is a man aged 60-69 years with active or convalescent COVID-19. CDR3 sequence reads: CASSWDSYQETQYF. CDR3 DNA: TGCGCCAGCAGCTGGGACAGCTACCAAGAGACCCAGTACTTC.